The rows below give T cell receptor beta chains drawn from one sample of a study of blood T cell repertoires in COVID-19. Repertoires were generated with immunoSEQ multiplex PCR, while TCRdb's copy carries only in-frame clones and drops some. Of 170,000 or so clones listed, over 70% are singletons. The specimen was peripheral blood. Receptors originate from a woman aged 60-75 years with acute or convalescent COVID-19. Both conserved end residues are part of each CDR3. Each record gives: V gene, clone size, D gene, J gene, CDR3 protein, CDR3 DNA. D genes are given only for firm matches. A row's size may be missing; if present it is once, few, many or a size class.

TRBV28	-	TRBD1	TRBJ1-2	CASSEAGQGEGGYTF	TGTGCCAGCAGTGAAGCGGGACAGGGAGAGGGTGGCTACACCTTC
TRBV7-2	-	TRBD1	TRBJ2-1	CASSLSGTGGYNEQFF	TGTGCCAGCAGCTTATCCGGGACAGGGGGCTACAATGAGCAGTTCTTC
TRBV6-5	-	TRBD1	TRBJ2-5	CASSDWDRGKETQYF	TGTGCCAGCAGCGATTGGGACAGGGGAAAGGAGACCCAGTACTTC
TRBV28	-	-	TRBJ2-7	CASSYRDSSYEQYF	TGTGCCAGCAGTTATCGGGACTCCTCCTACGAGCAGTACTTC
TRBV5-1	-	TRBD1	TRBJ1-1	CASSYGQGEAFF	TGCGCCAGCAGCTACGGACAGGGAGAAGCTTTCTTT
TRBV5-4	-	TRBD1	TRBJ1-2	CASSPGTGAGYTF	TGTGCCAGCAGCCCGGGGACAGGGGCTGGCTACACCTTC
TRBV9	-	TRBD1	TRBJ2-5	CASSSRVGTGSQETQYF	TGTGCCAGCAGCTCTAGGGTAGGGACAGGGAGCCAAGAGACCCAGTACTTC
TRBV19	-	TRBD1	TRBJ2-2	CASRGTGVTGELFF	TGTGCCAGTAGGGGGACAGGGGTCACCGGGGAGCTGTTTTTT
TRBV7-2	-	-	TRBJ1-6	CASGLERGNSPLHF	TGTGCCAGCGGTTTAGAAAGGGGAAATTCACCCCTCCACTTT
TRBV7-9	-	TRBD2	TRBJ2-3	CASSLRRGDVPRADTQYF	TGTGCCAGCAGCTTAAGACGGGGGGACGTTCCAAGGGCAGATACGCAGTATTTT
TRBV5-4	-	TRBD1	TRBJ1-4	CASSRQGHGEKLFF	TGTGCCAGCAGCCGACAGGGGCATGGTGAAAAACTGTTTTTT
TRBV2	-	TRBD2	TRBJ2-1	CASSEARLAGGDNEQFF	TGTGCCAGCAGTGAAGCACGGCTAGCGGGGGGCGACAATGAGCAGTTCTTC
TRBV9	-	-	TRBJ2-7	CASSVWGSSNEQYF	TGTGCCAGCAGCGTATGGGGCTCCTCCAACGAGCAGTACTTC
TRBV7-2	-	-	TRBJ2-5	CASSLEGTRQETQYF	TGTGCCAGCAGCTTAGAGGGGACTCGGCAAGAGACCCAGTACTTC
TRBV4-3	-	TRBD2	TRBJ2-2	CASRGLAGGPAGELFF	TGCGCCAGCAGAGGACTAGCGGGGGGGCCCGCCGGGGAGCTGTTTTTT
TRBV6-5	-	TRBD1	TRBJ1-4	CASSYQGANEKLFF	TGTGCCAGCAGTTACCAGGGGGCAAATGAAAAACTGTTTTTT
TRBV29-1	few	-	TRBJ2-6	CSVVGGASGANVLTF	TGCAGCGTTGTTGGGGGGGCCTCTGGGGCCAACGTCCTGACTTTC
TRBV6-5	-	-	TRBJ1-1	CASTVGGVSTEAFF	TGTGCCAGCACCGTGGGGGGGGTGAGCACTGAAGCTTTCTTT
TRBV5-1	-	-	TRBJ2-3	CASSYTARESSTDTQYF	TGCGCCAGCAGCTATACTGCCCGAGAATCTAGCACAGATACGCAGTATTTT
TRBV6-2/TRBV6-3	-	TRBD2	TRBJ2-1	CASSTRTSGGPSSYNEQFF	TGTGCCAGCAGTACCCGGACTAGCGGGGGTCCTAGCTCCTACAATGAGCAGTTCTTC
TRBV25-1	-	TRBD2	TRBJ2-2	CASSEDMASGGTGELFF	TGTGCCAGCAGTGAAGATATGGCTAGCGGGGGCACCGGGGAGCTGTTTTTT
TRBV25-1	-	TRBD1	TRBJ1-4	CASRKTGGEKLFF	TGTGCCAGCAGGAAGACAGGGGGTGAAAAACTGTTTTTT
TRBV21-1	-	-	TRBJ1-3	CASSIYTGTGRPPLSGNTIYF	TGTGCCAGCAGCATTTACACCGGGACAGGCCGACCCCCTCTCTCTGGAAACACCATATATTTT
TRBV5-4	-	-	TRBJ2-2	CASSIGQNTGELFF	TGTGCCAGCAGCATCGGACAGAACACCGGGGAGCTGTTTTTT
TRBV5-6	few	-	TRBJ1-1	CASSTQGPTEAFF	TGTGCCAGCAGCACACAGGGCCCCACTGAAGCTTTCTTT
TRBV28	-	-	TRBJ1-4	CASGLGGFNEKLFF	TGTGCCAGCGGGCTAGGGGGTTTTAATGAAAAACTGTTTTTT
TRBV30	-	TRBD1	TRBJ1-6	CAWSVLDRGVMALHF	TGTGCCTGGAGTGTACTGGACAGGGGGGTAATGGCCCTCCACTTT
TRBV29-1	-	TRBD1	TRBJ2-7	CSVRGQSLSYEQYF	TGCAGCGTCAGGGGACAGAGCCTCTCCTACGAGCAGTACTTC
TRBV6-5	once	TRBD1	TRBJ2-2	CASSRTGGHTGELFF	TGTGCCAGCAGCAGGACAGGGGGTCACACCGGGGAGCTGTTTTTT
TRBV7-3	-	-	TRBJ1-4	CASSLSLNEKLFF	TGTGCCAGCAGCTTATCCTTAAATGAAAAACTGTTTTTT
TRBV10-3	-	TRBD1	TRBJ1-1	CAISRQGETEAFF	TGTGCCATCAGTAGACAGGGTGAGACTGAAGCTTTCTTT
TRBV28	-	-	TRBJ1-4	CASSFGGRWHEKLFF	TGTGCCAGCAGTTTTGGCGGGAGATGGCATGAAAAACTGTTTTTT
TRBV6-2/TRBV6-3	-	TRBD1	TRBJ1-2	CASSWGQGVLFGYTF	TGTGCCAGCAGTTGGGGGCAGGGGGTCCTCTTCGGCTACACCTTC
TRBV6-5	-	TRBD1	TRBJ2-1	CASSLDRGRENEQFF	TGTGCCAGCAGCCTGGACAGGGGGCGCGAGAATGAGCAGTTCTTC
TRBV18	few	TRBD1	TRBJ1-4	CASSLDRGNEKLFF	TGTGCCAGCTCGCTCGACAGGGGTAACGAAAAACTGTTTTTT
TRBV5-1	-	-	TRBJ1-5	CASSSTSEGQPQHF	TGCGCCAGCAGCAGCACCTCGGAGGGCCAGCCCCAGCATTTT
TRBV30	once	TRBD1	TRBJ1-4	CAWSKGAKEKLFF	TGTGCCTGGAGCAAGGGGGCAAAAGAAAAACTGTTTTTT
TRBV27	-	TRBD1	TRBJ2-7	CASSRTGSYEQYF	TGTGCCAGCAGCCGGACAGGGTCCTACGAGCAGTACTTC
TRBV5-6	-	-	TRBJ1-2	CASSQRPYRAVNYGYTF	TGTGCCAGCAGCCAGCGGCCATACAGGGCGGTAAACTATGGCTACACCTTC
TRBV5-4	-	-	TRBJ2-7	CASSLRGSLISYEQYF	TGTGCCAGCAGCTTGAGAGGCAGCCTCATCTCCTACGAGCAGTACTTC
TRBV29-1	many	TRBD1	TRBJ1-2	CSGMFTGGGNYGYTF	TGCAGCGGAATGTTTACAGGGGGCGGTAACTATGGCTACACCTTC
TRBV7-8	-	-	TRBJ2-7	CASSLRTGWAYEQYF	TGTGCCAGCAGCTTACGGACGGGGTGGGCCTACGAGCAGTACTTC
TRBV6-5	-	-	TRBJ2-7	CASRTQGDWNYEQYF	TGTGCCAGCAGAACCCAAGGGGACTGGAACTACGAGCAGTACTTC
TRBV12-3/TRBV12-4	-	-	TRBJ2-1	CASSFPGQAEQFF	TGTGCCAGCAGTTTCCCGGGACAAGCTGAGCAGTTCTTC
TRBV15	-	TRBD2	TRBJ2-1	CATSKTSGGYNEQFF	TGTGCCACCAGCAAGACTAGCGGGGGCTACAATGAGCAGTTCTTC
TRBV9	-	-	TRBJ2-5	CASSVQGHQETQYF	TGTGCCAGCAGCGTACAGGGCCACCAAGAGACCCAGTACTTC
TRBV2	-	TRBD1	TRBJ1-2	CASSERAGQGAYKPLYGYTF	TGTGCCAGCAGCGAAAGAGCCGGACAGGGGGCGTATAAGCCCCTCTATGGCTACACCTTC
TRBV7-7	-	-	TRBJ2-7	CASSHRTHFYEQYF	TGTGCTAGCAGCCACAGGACACATTTCTACGAGCAGTACTTC
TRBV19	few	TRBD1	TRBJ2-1	CASDAGTGAYNEQFF	TGTGCCAGTGACGCCGGGACAGGGGCCTACAATGAGCAGTTCTTC
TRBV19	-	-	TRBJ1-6	CASSGRGRNSPLHF	TGTGCCAGTAGTGGACGCGGGAGGAATTCACCCCTCCACTTT
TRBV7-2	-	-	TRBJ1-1	CASSFRGLREGAFF	TGTGCCAGCAGCTTTCGGGGACTACGGGAAGGAGCTTTCTTT
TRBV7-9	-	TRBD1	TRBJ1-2	CASSRGQDSYGYTF	TGTGCCAGCAGCCGTGGACAGGATAGCTATGGCTACACCTTC